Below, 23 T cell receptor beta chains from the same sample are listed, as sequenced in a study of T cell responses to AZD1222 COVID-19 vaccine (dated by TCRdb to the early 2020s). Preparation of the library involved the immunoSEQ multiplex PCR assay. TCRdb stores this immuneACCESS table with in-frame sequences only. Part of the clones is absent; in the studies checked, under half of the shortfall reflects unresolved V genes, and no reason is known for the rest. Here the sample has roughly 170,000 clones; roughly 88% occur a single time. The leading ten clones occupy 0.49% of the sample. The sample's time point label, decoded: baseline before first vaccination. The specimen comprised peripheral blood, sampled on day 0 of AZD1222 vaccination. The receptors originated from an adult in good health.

CDR3 amino acids: CAWSLLLGKGETQYF. CDR3 nucleotide sequence: TGTGCCTGGAGTCTCCTCTTGGGCAAGGGGGAGACCCAGTACTTC. The chain couples TRBV30 to TRBJ2-5; maybe TRBD1 (5 bases). Germline lookup yields CDR1 GTSNPN and CDR2 SVGIG (reference sequence). V was shortened by 2 bases and J by 5 bases, with 18 bases between the two germline ends. The CDR3 is 15 amino acids.

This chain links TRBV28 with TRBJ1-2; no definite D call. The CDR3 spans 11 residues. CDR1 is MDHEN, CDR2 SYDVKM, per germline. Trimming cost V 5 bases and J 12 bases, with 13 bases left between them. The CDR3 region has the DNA TGTGCCAGCAGTCACCAGGAGGAGGACACCTTC. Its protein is CASSHQEEDTF.

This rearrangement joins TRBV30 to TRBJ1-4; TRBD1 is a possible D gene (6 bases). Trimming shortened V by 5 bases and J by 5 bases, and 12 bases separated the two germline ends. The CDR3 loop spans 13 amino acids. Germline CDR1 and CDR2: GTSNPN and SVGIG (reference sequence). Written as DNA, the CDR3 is TGTGCCTGGCAAAGGGACACCAATGAAAAACTGTTTTTT. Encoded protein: CAWQRDTNEKLFF.

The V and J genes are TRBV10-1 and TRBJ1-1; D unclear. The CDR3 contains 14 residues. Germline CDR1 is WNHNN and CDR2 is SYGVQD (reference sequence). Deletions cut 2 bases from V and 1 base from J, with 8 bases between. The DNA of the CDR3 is TGCGCCAGCAGTGAGAAGGCTACGAACACTGAAGCTTTCTTT. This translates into CASSEKATNTEAFF.

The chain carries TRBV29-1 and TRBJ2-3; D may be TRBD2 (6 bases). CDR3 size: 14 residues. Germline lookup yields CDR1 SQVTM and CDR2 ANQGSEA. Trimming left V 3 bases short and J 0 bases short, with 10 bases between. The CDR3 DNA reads TGCAGCGTTGATCGGGCGGGGAGCACAGATACGCAGTATTTT. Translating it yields CSVDRAGSTDTQYF.

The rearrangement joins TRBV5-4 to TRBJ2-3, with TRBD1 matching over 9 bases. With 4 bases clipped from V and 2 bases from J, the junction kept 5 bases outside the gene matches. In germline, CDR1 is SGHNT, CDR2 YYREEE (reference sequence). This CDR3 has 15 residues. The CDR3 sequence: CASSPGQGYTDTQYF. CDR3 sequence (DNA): TGTGCCAGCAGCCCGGGACAGGGATACACAGATACGCAGTATTTT.

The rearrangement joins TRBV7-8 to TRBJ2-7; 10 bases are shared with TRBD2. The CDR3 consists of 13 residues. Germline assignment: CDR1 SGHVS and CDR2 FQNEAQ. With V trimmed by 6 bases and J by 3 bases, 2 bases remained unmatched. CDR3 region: CASRWTSGYEQYF. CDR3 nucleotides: TGTGCCAGCAGATGGACTAGCGGCTACGAGCAGTACTTC.

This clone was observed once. The CDR3 DNA reads as TGTGCCTGGAGTGTACTCAGGGGGCGGAATTCACCCCTCCACTTT. Its protein product is CAWSVLRGRNSPLHF. The V gene is TRBV30, the J gene TRBJ1-6; TRBD1 agrees at 8 bases. Trimming at V came to 0 bases and at J to 7 bases, leaving 5 bases not matched to a gene. Germline V CDR1 and CDR2: GTSNPN, SVGIG (reference sequence). CDR3 length: 15 amino acids.

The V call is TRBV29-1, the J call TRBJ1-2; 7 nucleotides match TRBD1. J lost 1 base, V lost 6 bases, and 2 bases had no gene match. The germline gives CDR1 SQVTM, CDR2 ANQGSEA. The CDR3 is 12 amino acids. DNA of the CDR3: TGCAGCGTCGGGACAGTTAACTATGGCTACACCTTC. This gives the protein CSVGTVNYGYTF.

The CDR3 DNA reads TGTGCCAGCACCTCGGCAGGGATCTACGAGCAGTACTTC. Amino acid sequence: CASTSAGIYEQYF. The V gene is TRBV6-5, the J gene TRBJ2-7, with D tentatively TRBD1 (5 bases). Germline V gene lookup returns CDR1 MNHEY and CDR2 SVGAGI. CDR3 length: 13 amino acids. Trimming shortened V by 7 bases and J by 3 bases, and 13 bases separated the two germline ends.

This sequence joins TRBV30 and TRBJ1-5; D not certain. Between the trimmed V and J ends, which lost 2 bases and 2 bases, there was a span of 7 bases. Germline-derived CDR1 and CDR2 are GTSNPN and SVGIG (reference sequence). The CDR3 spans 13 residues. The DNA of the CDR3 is TGTGCCTGGAGTAGGATGGGCAATCAGCCCCAGCATTTT. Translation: CAWSRMGNQPQHF. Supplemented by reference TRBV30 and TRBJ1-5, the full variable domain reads SQTIHQWPATLVQPVGSPLSLECTVEGTSNPNLYWYRQAAGRGLQLLFYSVGIGQISSEVPQNLSASRPQDRQFILSSKKLLLSDSGFYLCAWSRMGNQPQHFGDGTRLSIL.

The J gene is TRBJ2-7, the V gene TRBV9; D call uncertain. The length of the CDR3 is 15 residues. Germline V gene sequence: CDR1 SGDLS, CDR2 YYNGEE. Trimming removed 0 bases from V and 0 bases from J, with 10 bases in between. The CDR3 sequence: CASSVDGRSSYEQYF. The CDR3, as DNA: TGTGCCAGCAGCGTAGACGGCAGGAGCTCCTACGAGCAGTACTTC.

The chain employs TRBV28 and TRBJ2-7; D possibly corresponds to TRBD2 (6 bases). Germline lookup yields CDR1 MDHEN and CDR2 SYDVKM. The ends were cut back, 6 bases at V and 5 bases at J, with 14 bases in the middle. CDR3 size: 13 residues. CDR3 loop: CASSLGGADEQYF. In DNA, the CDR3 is TGTGCCAGCAGCCTAGGAGGGGCGGACGAGCAGTACTTC.

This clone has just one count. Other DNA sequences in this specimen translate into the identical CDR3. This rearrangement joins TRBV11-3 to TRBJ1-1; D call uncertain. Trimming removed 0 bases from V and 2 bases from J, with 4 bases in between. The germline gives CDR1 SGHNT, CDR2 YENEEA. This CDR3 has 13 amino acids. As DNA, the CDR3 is TGTGCCAGCAGCTTAGAAGAAAACACTGAAGCTTTCTTT. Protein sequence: CASSLEENTEAFF.

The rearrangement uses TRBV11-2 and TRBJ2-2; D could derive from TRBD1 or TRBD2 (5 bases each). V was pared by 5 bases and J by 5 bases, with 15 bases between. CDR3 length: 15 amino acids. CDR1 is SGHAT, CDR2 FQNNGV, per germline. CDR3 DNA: TGTGCCAGCAGCAACCAGGGAAGGAGGACCGGGGAGCTGTTTTTT. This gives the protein CASSNQGRRTGELFF.

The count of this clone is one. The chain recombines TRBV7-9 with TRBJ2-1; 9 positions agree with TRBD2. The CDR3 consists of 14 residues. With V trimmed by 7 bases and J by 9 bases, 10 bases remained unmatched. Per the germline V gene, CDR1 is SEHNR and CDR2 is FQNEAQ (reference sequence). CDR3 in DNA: TGTGCCAGCATGTCAATAGCGGGAGAGGTTGAGCAGTTCTTC. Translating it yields CASMSIAGEVEQFF.

The CDR3 DNA reads as TGCGCCAGCAGCCAAGAGGTCCAGGGGGCTGCGAACACCGGGGAGCTGTTTTTT. It yields the protein CASSQEVQGAANTGELFF. The genes are TRBV4-3 and TRBJ2-2; TRBD1 matches at 8 bases. V gave up 0 bases and J gave up 0 bases; unmatched junction bases: 6. The CDR3 is 18 amino acids. Germline CDR1 LGHNA, CDR2 YSLEER.

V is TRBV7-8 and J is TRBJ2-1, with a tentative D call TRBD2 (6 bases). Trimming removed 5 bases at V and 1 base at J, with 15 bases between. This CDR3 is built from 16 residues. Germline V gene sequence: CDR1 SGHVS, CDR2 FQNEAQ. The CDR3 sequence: CASSHGSGSSYNEQFF. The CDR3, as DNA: TGTGCCAGCAGCCACGGCAGCGGGTCATCCTACAATGAGCAGTTCTTC.

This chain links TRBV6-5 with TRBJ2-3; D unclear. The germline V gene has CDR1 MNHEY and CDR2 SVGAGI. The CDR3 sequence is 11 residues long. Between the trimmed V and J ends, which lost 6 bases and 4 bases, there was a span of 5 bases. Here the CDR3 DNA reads TGTGCCAGCAGCCGGGCAGATACGCAGTATTTT. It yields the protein CASSRADTQYF.

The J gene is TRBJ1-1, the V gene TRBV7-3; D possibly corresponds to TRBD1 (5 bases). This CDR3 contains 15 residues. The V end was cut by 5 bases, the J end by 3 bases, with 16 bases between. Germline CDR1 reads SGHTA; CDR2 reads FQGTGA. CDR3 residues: CASSPDGGPYTEAFF. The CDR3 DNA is TGTGCCAGCAGCCCAGATGGGGGTCCTTACACTGAAGCTTTCTTT. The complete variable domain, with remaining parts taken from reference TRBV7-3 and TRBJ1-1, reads GAGVSQTPSNKVTEKGKYVELRCDPISGHTALYWYRQSLGQGPEFLIYFQGTGAADDSGLPNDRFFAVRPEGSVSTLKIQRTERGDSAVYLCASSPDGGPYTEAFFGQGTRLTVV.

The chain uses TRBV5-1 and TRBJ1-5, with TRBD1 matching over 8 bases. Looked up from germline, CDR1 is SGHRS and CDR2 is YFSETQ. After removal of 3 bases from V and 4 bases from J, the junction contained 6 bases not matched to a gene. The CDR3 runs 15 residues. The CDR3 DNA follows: TGCGCCAGCAGCTCGGGGACAGGTTGGAATCAGCCCCAGCATTTT. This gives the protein CASSSGTGWNQPQHF.

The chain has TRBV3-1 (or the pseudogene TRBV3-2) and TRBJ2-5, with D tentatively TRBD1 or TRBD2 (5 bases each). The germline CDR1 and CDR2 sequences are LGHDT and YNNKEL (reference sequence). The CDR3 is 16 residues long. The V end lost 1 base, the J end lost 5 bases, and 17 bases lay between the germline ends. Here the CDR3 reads CASSQGLAGGNETQYF. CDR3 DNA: TGTGCCAGCAGCCAAGGGCTGGCTGGGGGTAATGAGACCCAGTACTTC.

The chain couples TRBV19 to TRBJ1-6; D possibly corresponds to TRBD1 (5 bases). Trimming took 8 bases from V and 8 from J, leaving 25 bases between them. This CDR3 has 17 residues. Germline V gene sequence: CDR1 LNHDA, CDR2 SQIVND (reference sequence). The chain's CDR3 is CASHTLRKAGDYSPLHF. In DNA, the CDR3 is TGTGCCAGTCACACGTTGAGAAAGGCGGGGGATTATTCACCCCTCCACTTT.